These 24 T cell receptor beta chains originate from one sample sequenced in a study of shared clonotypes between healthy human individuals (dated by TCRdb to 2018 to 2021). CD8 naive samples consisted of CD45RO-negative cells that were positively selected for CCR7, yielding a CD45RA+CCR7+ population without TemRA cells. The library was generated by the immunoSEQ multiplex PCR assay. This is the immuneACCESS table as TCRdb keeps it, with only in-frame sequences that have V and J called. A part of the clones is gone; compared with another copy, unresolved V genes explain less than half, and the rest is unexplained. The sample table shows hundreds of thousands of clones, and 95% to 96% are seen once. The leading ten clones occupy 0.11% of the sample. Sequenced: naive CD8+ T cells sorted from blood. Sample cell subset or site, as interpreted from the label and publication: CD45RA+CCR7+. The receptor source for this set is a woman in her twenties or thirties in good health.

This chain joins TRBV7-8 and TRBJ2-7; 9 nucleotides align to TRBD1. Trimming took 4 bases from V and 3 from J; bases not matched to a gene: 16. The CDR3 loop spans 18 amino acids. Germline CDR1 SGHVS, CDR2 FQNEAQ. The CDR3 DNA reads TGTGCCAGCAGCTCCGGGACAGGGAGCGAACCGATATACTACGAGCAGTACTTC. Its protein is CASSSGTGSEPIYYEQYF.

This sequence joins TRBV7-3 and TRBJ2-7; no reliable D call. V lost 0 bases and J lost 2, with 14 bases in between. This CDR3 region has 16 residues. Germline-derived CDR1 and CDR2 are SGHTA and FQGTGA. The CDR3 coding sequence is TGTGCCAGCAGCTTAACGTACAGCGAAACCCCCTACGAGCAGTACTTC. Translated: CASSLTYSETPYEQYF.

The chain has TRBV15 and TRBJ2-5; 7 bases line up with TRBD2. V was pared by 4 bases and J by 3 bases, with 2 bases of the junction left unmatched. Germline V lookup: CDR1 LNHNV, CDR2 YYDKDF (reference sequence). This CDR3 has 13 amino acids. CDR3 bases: TGTGCCACCAGCAAGGCGGGAGAAGAGACCCAGTACTTC. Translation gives CATSKAGEETQYF. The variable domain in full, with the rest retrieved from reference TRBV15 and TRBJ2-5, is DAMVIQNPRYQVTQFGKPVTLSCSQTLNHNVMYWYQQKSSQAPKLLFHYYDKDFNNEADTPDNFQSRRPNTSFCFLDIRSPGLGDTAMYLCATSKAGEETQYFGPGTRLLVL.

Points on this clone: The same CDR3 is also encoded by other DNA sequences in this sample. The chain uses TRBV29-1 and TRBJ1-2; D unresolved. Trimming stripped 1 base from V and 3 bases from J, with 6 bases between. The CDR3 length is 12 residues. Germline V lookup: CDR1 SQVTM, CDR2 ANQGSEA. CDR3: CSVEGQDYGYTF. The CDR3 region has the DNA TGCAGCGTTGAAGGCCAAGACTATGGCTACACCTTC. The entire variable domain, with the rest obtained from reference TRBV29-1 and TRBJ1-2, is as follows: SAVISQKPSRDICQRGTSLTIQCQVDSQVTMMFWYRQQPGQSLTLIATANQGSEATYESGFVIDKFPISRPNLTFSTLTVSNMSPEDSSIYLCSVEGQDYGYTFGSGTRLTVV.

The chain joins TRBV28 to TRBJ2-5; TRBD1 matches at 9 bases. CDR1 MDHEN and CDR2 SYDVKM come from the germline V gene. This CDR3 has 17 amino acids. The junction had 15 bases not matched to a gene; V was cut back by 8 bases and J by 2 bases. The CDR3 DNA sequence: TGTGCCAGCGCACCCCTTTCGACAGGGGGTCATCAAGAGACCCAGTACTTC. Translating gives CASAPLSTGGHQETQYF. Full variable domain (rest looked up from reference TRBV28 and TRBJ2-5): DVKVTQSSRYLVKRTGEKVFLECVQDMDHENMFWYRQDPGLGLRLIYFSYDVKMKEKGDIPEGYSVSREKKERFSLILESASTNQTSMYLCASAPLSTGGHQETQYFGPGTRLLVL.

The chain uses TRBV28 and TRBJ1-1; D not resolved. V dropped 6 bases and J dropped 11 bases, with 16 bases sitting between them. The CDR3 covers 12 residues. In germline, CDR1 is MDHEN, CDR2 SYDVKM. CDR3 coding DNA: TGTGCCAGCAGGGACCCAGGAGCTTACGCTTTCTTT. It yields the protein CASRDPGAYAFF.

CDR3 nucleotide sequence: TGTGCCAGCAGTTACTCTCCGGGACAGGATAATGAAAAACTGTTTTTT. Its protein is CASSYSPGQDNEKLFF. V gene TRBV6-5 combines with J gene TRBJ1-4; 8 nucleotides match TRBD1. Per the germline V gene, CDR1 is MNHEY and CDR2 is SVGAGI. V lost 0 bases and J lost 4; bases outside the gene matches: 4. This CDR3 comprises 16 residues.

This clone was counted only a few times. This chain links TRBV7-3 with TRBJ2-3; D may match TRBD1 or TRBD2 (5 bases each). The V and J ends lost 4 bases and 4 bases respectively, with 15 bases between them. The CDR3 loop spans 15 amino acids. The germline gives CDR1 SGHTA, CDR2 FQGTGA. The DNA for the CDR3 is TGTGCCAGCAGCTACATCGGGGCAGGGTCAGATACGCAGTATTTT. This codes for CASSYIGAGSDTQYF.

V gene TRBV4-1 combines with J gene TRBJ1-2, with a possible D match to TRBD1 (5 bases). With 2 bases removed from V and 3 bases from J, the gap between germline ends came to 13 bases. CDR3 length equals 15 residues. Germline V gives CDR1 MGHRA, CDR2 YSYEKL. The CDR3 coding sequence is TGCGCCAGCAGCCAAAATTCCGGGACTGACTATGGCTACACCTTC. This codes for CASSQNSGTDYGYTF.

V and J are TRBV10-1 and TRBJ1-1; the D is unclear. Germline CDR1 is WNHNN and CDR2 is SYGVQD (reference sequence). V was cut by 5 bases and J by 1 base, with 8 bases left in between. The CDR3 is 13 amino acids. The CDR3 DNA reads TGCGCCAGCAGTCCCGGGAAGAACACTGAAGCTTTCTTT. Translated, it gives CASSPGKNTEAFF.

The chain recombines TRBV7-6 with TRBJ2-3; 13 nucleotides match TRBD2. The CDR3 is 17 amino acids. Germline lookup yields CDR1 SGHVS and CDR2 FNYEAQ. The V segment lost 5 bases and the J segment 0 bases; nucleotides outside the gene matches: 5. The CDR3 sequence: CASSETSGRGSTDTQYF. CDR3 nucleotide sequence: TGTGCCAGCAGCGAAACTAGCGGGAGGGGTAGCACAGATACGCAGTATTTT.

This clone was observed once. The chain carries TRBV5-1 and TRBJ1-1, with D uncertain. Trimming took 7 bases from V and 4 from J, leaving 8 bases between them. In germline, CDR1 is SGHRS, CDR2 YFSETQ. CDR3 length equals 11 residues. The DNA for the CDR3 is TGCGCCAGCCGTAAGGGCACTGAAGCTTTCTTT. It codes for CASRKGTEAFF. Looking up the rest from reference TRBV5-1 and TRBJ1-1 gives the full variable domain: KAGVTQTPRYLIKTRGQQVTLSCSPISGHRSVSWYQQTPGQGLQFLFEYFSETQRNKGNFPGRFSGRQFSNSRSEMNVSTLELGDSALYLCASRKGTEAFFGQGTRLTVV.

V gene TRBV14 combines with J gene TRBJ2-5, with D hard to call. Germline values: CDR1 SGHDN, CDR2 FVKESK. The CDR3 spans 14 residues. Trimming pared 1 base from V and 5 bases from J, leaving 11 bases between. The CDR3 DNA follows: TGTGCCAGCAGCCAAGTCCCTAGAAAGGAGACCCAGTACTTC. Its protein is CASSQVPRKETQYF.

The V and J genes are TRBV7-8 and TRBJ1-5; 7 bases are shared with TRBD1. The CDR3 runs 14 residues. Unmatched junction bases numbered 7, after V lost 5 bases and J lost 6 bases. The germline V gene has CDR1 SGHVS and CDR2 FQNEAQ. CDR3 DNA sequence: TGTGCCAGCAGCCCGGGACAGAACTTTCAGCCCCAGCATTTT. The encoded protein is CASSPGQNFQPQHF.

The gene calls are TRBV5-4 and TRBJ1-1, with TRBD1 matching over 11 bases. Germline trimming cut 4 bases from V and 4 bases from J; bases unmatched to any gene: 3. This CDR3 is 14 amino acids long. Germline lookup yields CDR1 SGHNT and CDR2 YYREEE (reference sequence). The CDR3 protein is CASSAGTGGTEAFF. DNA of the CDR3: TGTGCCAGCAGCGCCGGGACAGGGGGCACTGAAGCTTTCTTT.

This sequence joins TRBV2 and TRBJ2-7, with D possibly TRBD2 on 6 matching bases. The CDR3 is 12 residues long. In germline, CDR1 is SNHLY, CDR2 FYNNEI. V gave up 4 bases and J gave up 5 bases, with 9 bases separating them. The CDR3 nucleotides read TGTGCCAGCAGTGCATGGGGGGACGAGCAGTACTTC. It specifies CASSAWGDEQYF.

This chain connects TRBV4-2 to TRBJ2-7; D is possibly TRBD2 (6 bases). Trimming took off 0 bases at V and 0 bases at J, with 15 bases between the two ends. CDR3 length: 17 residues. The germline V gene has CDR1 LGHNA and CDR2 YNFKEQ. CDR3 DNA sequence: TGTGCCAGCAGCCAAGATAGGAGGGTACAGAACTCCTACGAGCAGTACTTC. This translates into CASSQDRRVQNSYEQYF.

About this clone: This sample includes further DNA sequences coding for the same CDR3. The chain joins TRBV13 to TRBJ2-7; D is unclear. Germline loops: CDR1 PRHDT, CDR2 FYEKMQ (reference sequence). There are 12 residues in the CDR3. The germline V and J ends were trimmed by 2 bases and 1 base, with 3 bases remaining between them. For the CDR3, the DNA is TGTGCCAGCAGCTTAACATCCTACGAGCAGTACTTC. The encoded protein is CASSLTSYEQYF.

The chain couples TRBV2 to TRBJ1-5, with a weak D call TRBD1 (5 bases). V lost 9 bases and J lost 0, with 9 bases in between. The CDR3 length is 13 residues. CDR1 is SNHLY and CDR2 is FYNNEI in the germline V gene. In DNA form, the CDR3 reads TGTGCCAGTAAGGGGTATAGCAATCAGCCCCAGCATTTT. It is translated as CASKGYSNQPQHF.

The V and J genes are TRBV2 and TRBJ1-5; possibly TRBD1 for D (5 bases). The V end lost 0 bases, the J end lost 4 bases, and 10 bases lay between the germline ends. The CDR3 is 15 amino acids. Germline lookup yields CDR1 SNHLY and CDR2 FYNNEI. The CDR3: CASSEASGPNQPQHF. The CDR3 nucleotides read TGTGCCAGCAGTGAAGCGTCAGGGCCTAATCAGCCCCAGCATTTT.

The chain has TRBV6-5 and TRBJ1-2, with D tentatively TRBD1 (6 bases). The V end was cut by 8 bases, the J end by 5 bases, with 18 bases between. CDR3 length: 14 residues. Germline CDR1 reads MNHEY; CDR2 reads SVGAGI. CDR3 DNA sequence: TGTGCCAGCTTTACAGGGTGGGCAGGGTATGGCTACACCTTC. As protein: CASFTGWAGYGYTF.

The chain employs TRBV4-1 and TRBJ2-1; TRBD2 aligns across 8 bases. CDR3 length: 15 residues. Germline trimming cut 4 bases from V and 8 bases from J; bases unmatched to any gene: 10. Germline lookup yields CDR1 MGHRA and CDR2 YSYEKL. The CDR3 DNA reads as TGCGCCAGCAGCCCCTTAGCGGGGAAGGCCCATGAGCAGTTCTTC. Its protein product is CASSPLAGKAHEQFF.

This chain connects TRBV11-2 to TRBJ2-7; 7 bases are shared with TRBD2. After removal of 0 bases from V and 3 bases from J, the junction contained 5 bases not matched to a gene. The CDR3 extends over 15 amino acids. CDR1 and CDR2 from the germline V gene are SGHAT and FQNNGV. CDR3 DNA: TGTGCCAGCAGCTTAGATCTACTAGCGAGCTACGAGCAGTACTTC. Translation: CASSLDLLASYEQYF.

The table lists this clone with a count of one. CDR3 region: CASSQGPGITEAFF. The CDR3 DNA reads as TGTGCCAGCAGCCAGGGTCCGGGGATCACTGAAGCTTTCTTT. This chain links TRBV27 with TRBJ1-1, with D possibly TRBD1 on 5 matching bases. CDR3 length: 14 residues. V was pared by 6 bases and J by 4 bases, with 15 bases between. Germline V gene lookup returns CDR1 MNHEY and CDR2 SMNVEV (reference sequence).